Listed below are T cell receptor beta chains from one sample, sequenced in a study of early stage breast cancer tumors. Repertoires were generated with immunoSEQ multiplex PCR, while TCRdb's copy carries only in-frame clones and drops some. Seen here are approximately 19,000 clones, approximately 80% observed once, and the top ten hold roughly a quarter. The specimen sequenced was blood. These receptors originate from a person between 55 and 70 years old with breast cancer. CDR3s include the opening cysteine and the closing phenylalanine or tryptophan. D genes are given only for firm matches. Clone sizes are given selectively: once, few, many, or a class where the clone is expanded.

D gene: .
V gene: TRBV2
clone size: few
J gene: TRBJ1-2
CDR3 length: 16
CDR3 DNA: TGTGCCAGCATAGCTGATTCGGGGCAGGGTACGACGGGCTACACCTTC
CDR3 protein: CASIADSGQGTTGYTF

D gene: .
V gene: TRBV6-1
clone size: .
J gene: TRBJ1-2
CDR3 length: 15
CDR3 DNA: TGTGCCAGCAGTGAAGAGGCCAGATCAAACTATGGCTACACCTTC
CDR3 protein: CASSEEARSNYGYTF

D gene: .
V gene: TRBV29-1
clone size: few
J gene: TRBJ2-7
CDR3 length: 12
CDR3 DNA: TGCAGCGTTGAAGACGGGTCCTACGAGCAGTACTTC
CDR3 protein: CSVEDGSYEQYF

D gene: .
V gene: TRBV11-2
clone size: .
J gene: TRBJ2-1
CDR3 length: 14
CDR3 DNA: TGTGCCAGCAGCCCCCTAGCTAGCCGGAATGAGCAGTTCTTC
CDR3 protein: CASSPLASRNEQFF

D gene: .
V gene: TRBV2
clone size: .
J gene: TRBJ2-7
CDR3 length: 11
CDR3 DNA: TGTGCCAGCAGTGAATGGCACGAGCAGTACTTC
CDR3 protein: CASSEWHEQYF

D gene: .
V gene: TRBV5-4
clone size: few
J gene: TRBJ1-2
CDR3 length: 14
CDR3 DNA: TGTGCCAGCAGCTTGATGGGGGACCCCTATGGCTACACCTTC
CDR3 protein: CASSLMGDPYGYTF

D gene: .
V gene: TRBV2
clone size: .
J gene: TRBJ1-5
CDR3 length: 14
CDR3 DNA: TGTGCCAGCAGTGAAAGTGGGAGCAATCAGCCCCAGCATTTT
CDR3 protein: CASSESGSNQPQHF

D gene: .
V gene: TRBV10-3
clone size: .
J gene: TRBJ1-1
CDR3 length: 14
CDR3 DNA: TGTGCCATCAGTGAGAGGGGGGGAAACACTGAAGCTTTCTTT
CDR3 protein: CAISERGGNTEAFF

D gene: TRBD2
V gene: TRBV7-3
clone size: .
J gene: TRBJ2-3
CDR3 length: 16
CDR3 DNA: TGTGCCAGCAGCTTAACGGCGGGGGGTCCCACAGATACGCAGTATTTT
CDR3 protein: CASSLTAGGPTDTQYF

D gene: .
V gene: TRBV29-1
clone size: .
J gene: TRBJ2-4
CDR3 length: 11
CDR3 DNA: TGCAGCGTTGCCCTAGCCGGCATTCAGTACTTC
CDR3 protein: CSVALAGIQYF

D gene: .
V gene: TRBV4-2
clone size: .
J gene: TRBJ2-5
CDR3 length: 13
CDR3 DNA: TGTGCCAGCGGGCACAAGTACCAAGAGACCCAGTACTTC
CDR3 protein: CASGHKYQETQYF

D gene: .
V gene: TRBV14
clone size: once
J gene: TRBJ1-2
CDR3 length: 12
CDR3 DNA: TGTGCCAGCAGCGGGGTGGGTCGGGGCTACACCTTC
CDR3 protein: CASSGVGRGYTF

D gene: .
V gene: TRBV2
clone size: .
J gene: TRBJ2-3
CDR3 length: 15
CDR3 DNA: TGTGCCAGCAGTGATTCCAGGAGCAGCACAGATACGCAGTATTTT
CDR3 protein: CASSDSRSSTDTQYF

D gene: .
V gene: TRBV4-1
clone size: few
J gene: TRBJ1-5
CDR3 length: 14
CDR3 DNA: TGCGCCAGCAGCGTACAGGGTTCCGATCAGCCCCAGCATTTT
CDR3 protein: CASSVQGSDQPQHF

D gene: TRBD2
V gene: TRBV5-1
clone size: .
J gene: TRBJ2-5
CDR3 length: 17
CDR3 DNA: TGCGCCAGCAGCTTGGCAGCTAGCGGGGGGTCGCGAGAGACCCAGTACTTC
CDR3 protein: CASSLAASGGSRETQYF

D gene: .
V gene: TRBV13
clone size: .
J gene: TRBJ1-2
CDR3 length: 14
CDR3 DNA: TGTGCCAGCAGCTTATTGGGAAAGAGCTATGGCTACACCTTC
CDR3 protein: CASSLLGKSYGYTF

D gene: .
V gene: TRBV5-1
clone size: .
J gene: TRBJ1-1
CDR3 length: 16
CDR3 DNA: TGCGCCAGCAGCTTGCCTGCTGGAACGCTTTATACTGAAGCTTTCTTT
CDR3 protein: CASSLPAGTLYTEAFF

D gene: .
V gene: TRBV27
clone size: few
J gene: TRBJ2-1
CDR3 length: 13
CDR3 DNA: TGTGCCACCACTTGGGGGGTGTACAATGAGCAGTTCTTC
CDR3 protein: CATTWGVYNEQFF

D gene: TRBD1
V gene: TRBV19
clone size: .
J gene: TRBJ2-3
CDR3 length: 14
CDR3 DNA: TGTGCCAGTAGTATGACAGGGGAGGCAGATACGCAGTATTTT
CDR3 protein: CASSMTGEADTQYF

D gene: TRBD1
V gene: TRBV5-1
clone size: .
J gene: TRBJ1-3
CDR3 length: 19
CDR3 DNA: TGCGCCAGCAGCCCCCTTGGGACAGGGAAGCCGGGCTCTGGAAACACCATATATTTT
CDR3 protein: CASSPLGTGKPGSGNTIYF

D gene: .
V gene: TRBV18
clone size: .
J gene: TRBJ1-2
CDR3 length: 15
CDR3 DNA: TGTGCCAGCTCACCTTTTGCAGGGAATAACTATGGCTACACCTTC
CDR3 protein: CASSPFAGNNYGYTF

D gene: TRBD2
V gene: TRBV11-3
clone size: .
J gene: TRBJ2-1
CDR3 length: 15
CDR3 DNA: TGTGCCAGCAGCTTAACCGGGACTAGCCGCAATGAGCAGTTCTTC
CDR3 protein: CASSLTGTSRNEQFF